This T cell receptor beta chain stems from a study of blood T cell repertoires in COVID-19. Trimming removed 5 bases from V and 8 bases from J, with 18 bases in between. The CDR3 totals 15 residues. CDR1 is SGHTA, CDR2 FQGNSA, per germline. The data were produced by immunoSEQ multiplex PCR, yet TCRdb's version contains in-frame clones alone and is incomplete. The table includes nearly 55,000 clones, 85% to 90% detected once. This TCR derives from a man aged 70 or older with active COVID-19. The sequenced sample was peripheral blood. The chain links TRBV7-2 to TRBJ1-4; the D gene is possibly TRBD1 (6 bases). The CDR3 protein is CASSRVAGAFEKLFF. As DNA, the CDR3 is TGTGCCAGCAGCCGGGTGGCAGGGGCCTTCGAAAAACTGTTTTTT.